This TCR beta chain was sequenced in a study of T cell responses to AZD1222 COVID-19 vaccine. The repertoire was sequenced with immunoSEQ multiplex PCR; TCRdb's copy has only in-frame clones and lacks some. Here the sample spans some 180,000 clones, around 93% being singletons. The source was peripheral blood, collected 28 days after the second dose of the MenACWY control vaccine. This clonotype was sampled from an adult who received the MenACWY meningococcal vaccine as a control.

The CDR3 nucleotides are TGTGCCAGCAGTCTGGACAGGGGAGGATCACCCCTCCACTTT. This codes for CASSLDRGGSPLHF. The rearrangement uses TRBV6-2 or TRBV6-3 and TRBJ1-6; 9 bases align to TRBD1. The CDR3 is made up of 14 amino acids. The V and J ends lost 5 bases and 10 bases, in that order; junction bases with no gene match: 6. Germline CDR1 and CDR2: MNHEY and SVGEGT.